This TCR beta chain was obtained from a study of T cell clusters in autoimmune cytopenias. TRB was amplified by touch-down multiplex PCR, primer pools A and B combined. Following a re-call of the multiplex PCR reads, TCRdb has one entry per CDR3 protein and lacks DNA. The table lists approximately 3,000 distinct CDR3 sequences, with 4% to 5% in the top ten. About 37,500 genome equivalents of blood DNA were amplified for TRB. The CDR3 is 11 amino acids. From germline, CDR1 is SQVTM and CDR2 ANQGSEA. Measured by frequency, this clonotype is medium-sized (0.01 to 0.1%). Sample: peripheral blood. The source is a human donor with an autoimmune cytopenia or autoimmune hepatitis (not recorded which). V is TRBV29-1 and J is TRBJ2-1. The CDR3 loop is CSVYRRGEQFF.